The 11 T cell receptor beta chains below all came from one sample that was sequenced in a study of shared clonotypes between healthy human individuals. Naive-designated CD8 cells lacked CD45RO, were positively enriched for CCR7, and omitted terminally differentiated effector memory CD45RA+ cells. Repertoires were generated with immunoSEQ multiplex PCR, while TCRdb's copy carries only in-frame clones and drops some. The sample gives hundreds of thousands of clones, 80% to 95% of which show up once; less than 25% is in the top ten. Material: naive CD8+ T cells sorted from blood. The source of these receptors is a man in his thirties or forties in good health.

This sequence joins TRBV28 and TRBJ1-2; TRBD1 aligns across 7 bases. J gave up 4 bases and V 3 bases, and 5 bases lay outside the gene matches. Germline V gives CDR1 MDHEN, CDR2 SYDVKM. This CDR3 has 14 residues. CDR3 in amino acids: CASSFRGLGYGYTF. The CDR3 DNA reads as TGTGCCAGCAGTTTTAGGGGGCTGGGCTATGGCTACACCTTC.

J is TRBJ2-3 and V is TRBV27; 8 bases map to TRBD1. CDR1 is MNHEY and CDR2 is SMNVEV in the germline V gene (reference sequence). Trimming at V came to 7 bases and at J to 2 bases, leaving 8 bases not matched to a gene. The CDR3 runs to 15 residues. The CDR3 loop reads CASKNRDRPTDTQYF. In DNA, the CDR3 is TGTGCCAGCAAAAACCGGGACAGGCCCACAGATACGCAGTATTTT.

This chain joins TRBV4-3 and TRBJ1-4; D is ambiguous. The CDR3 has 18 amino acids. V was clipped by 4 bases and J by 5 bases, with 23 bases between them. The germline gives CDR1 LGHNA, CDR2 YSLEER. Here the CDR3 reads CASSLLLVGDKRNEKLFF. The CDR3 region has the DNA TGCGCCAGCAGCCTCCTTTTGGTAGGCGACAAGAGAAATGAAAAACTGTTTTTT.

The chain combines TRBV9 with TRBJ2-3; D ambiguous. The CDR3 length is 12 residues. The germline CDR1 and CDR2 sequences are SGDLS and YYNGEE. Trimming took off 0 bases at V and 8 bases at J, with 7 bases between the two ends. Here the CDR3 reads CASSVVETTQYF. Written as DNA, the CDR3 is TGTGCCAGCAGCGTAGTGGAGACTACGCAGTATTTT. The variable domain in full, completed from reference TRBV9 and TRBJ2-3, reads DSGVTQTPKHLITATGQRVTLRCSPRSGDLSVYWYQQSLDQGLQFLIQYYNGEERAKGNILERFSAQQFPDLHSELNLSSLELGDSALYFCASSVVETTQYFGPGTRLTVL.

This clone appeared once. The chain carries TRBV2 and TRBJ2-3; D unresolved. CDR3 length equals 16 residues. Germline V gene sequence: CDR1 SNHLY, CDR2 FYNNEI. V was pared by 10 bases and J by 6 bases, with 26 bases between. The CDR3 nucleotides read TGTGCCATCACTCCCCCTACACCCGGGCACGACGATACGCAGTATTTT. Translation gives CAITPPTPGHDDTQYF.

The chain combines TRBV6-5 with TRBJ2-7; 7 bases align to TRBD2. J was trimmed by 2 bases and V by 0 bases; bases with no gene match: 7. The CDR3 length is 16 residues. Per the germline V gene, CDR1 is MNHEY and CDR2 is SVGAGI. The CDR3 nucleotides are TGTGCCAGCAGTTACTCGGCGGGAGCACTCCCCTACGAGCAGTACTTC. This gives the protein CASSYSAGALPYEQYF.

The chain combines TRBV27 with TRBJ2-7; D gene uncertain. The germline V and J ends were trimmed by 5 bases and 0 bases, with 17 bases remaining between them. Germline loops: CDR1 MNHEY, CDR2 SMNVEV (reference sequence). The CDR3 consists of 16 residues. CDR3 sequence: CASSNREETHSYEQYF. The CDR3 coding sequence is TGTGCCAGCAGTAACCGCGAGGAGACGCACTCCTACGAGCAGTACTTC.

The chain joins TRBV11-2 to TRBJ2-7; 11 bases fit TRBD2. The ends lost 1 base at V and 4 bases at J; junction bases unmatched: 3. Germline CDR1 reads SGHAT; CDR2 reads FQNNGV. CDR3 length equals 15 residues. CDR3 bases: TGTGCCAGCAGCTTAGCACTAGCGGGAGTTTACGAGCAGTACTTC. Its protein is CASSLALAGVYEQYF. The variable domain in full, completed from reference TRBV11-2 and TRBJ2-7, reads EAGVAQSPRYKIIEKRQSVAFWCNPISGHATLYWYQQILGQGPKLLIQFQNNGVVDDSQLPKDRFSAERLKGVDSTLKIQPAKLEDSAVYLCASSLALAGVYEQYFGPGTRLTVT.

The chain couples TRBV28 to TRBJ2-1; 7 bases align to TRBD1. The length of the CDR3 is 15 residues. V lost 6 bases and J lost 2; bases outside the gene matches: 7. Germline-derived CDR1 and CDR2 are MDHEN and SYDVKM. In DNA, the CDR3 is TGTGCCAGCAGCCTTACCGACAGGGCCTACAATGAGCAGTTCTTC. Translation: CASSLTDRAYNEQFF.

This chain uses TRBV18 with TRBJ2-1; 11 nucleotides line up with TRBD2. The trim removed 4 bases at V and 5 bases at J, leaving 13 bases unmatched. The CDR3 sequence is 18 residues long. Looked up from germline, CDR1 is KGHSH and CDR2 is LQKENI. The DNA for the CDR3 is TGTGCCAGCTCACAGCCACTAGCGGGAGTCGGCGTTGACAATGAGCAGTTCTTC. This sequence encodes CASSQPLAGVGVDNEQFF.

A single count supports this clone. V and J are TRBV4-1 and TRBJ2-7; unclear D gene. Germline lookup yields CDR1 MGHRA and CDR2 YSYEKL. The CDR3 runs 16 residues. V was shortened by 2 bases and J by 0 bases, with 14 bases between the two germline ends. Here the CDR3 reads CASSQMGDWSSYEQYF. CDR3 sequence (DNA): TGCGCCAGCAGCCAAATGGGTGACTGGAGCTCCTACGAGCAGTACTTC.